This is a list of T cell receptor beta chains from one sample in a study of IL-17A CD8 T cells in psoriatic arthritis synovium. The method was immunoSEQ multiplex PCR; TCRdb's version includes in-frame clones alone and lacks a portion of them. The sample has 2,000 to 2,500 clones, under 75% seen once. Specimen: IFN-gamma+ CD8+ T cells from synovial fluid. The receptors stem from a human donor with psoriatic arthritis. CDR3s include the opening cysteine and the closing phenylalanine or tryptophan. Fields, in order: clone size, V gene, J gene, D gene, CDR3 DNA, CDR3 protein. The D gene is left open where the match is weak. Some rows have no size entry. The others give once, few or many, or a class for an expanded clone.

size: .
V: TRBV13
J: TRBJ1-1
D: .
DNA: TGTGCCAGCAGCTCACTGGGGCCCAGCACTGAAGCTTTCTTT
CDR3: CASSSLGPSTEAFF

size: .
V: TRBV19
J: TRBJ1-2
D: TRBD1
DNA: TGTGCCAGTAGTATCGGTGGCAGGGGGCTTCTTGGCTACACCTTC
CDR3: CASSIGGRGLLGYTF

size: .
V: TRBV6-1
J: TRBJ1-1
D: .
DNA: TGTGCCAGCTTTCGGGAGGGGAACACTGAAGCTTTCTTT
CDR3: CASFREGNTEAFF

size: .
V: TRBV7-8
J: TRBJ2-5
D: TRBD2
DNA: TGTGCCAGCAGCTTAGGTCGCTCGCAGCGGGGGGGATATTTTCAAGAGACCCAGTACTTC
CDR3: CASSLGRSQRGGYFQETQYF

size: .
V: TRBV30
J: TRBJ1-2
D: .
DNA: TGTGCCTGGTTTCGGGATAACTATGGCTACACCTTC
CDR3: CAWFRDNYGYTF

size: .
V: TRBV7-2
J: TRBJ1-1
D: TRBD1
DNA: TGTGCCAGCAGCTCCACAGCAGGGGGCAAGGAAGCTTTCTTT
CDR3: CASSSTAGGKEAFF

size: few
V: TRBV6-4
J: TRBJ1-1
D: TRBD1
DNA: TGTGCCAGCAGGGACAGGGTTGGGGCTGAAGCTTTCTTT
CDR3: CASRDRVGAEAFF

size: .
V: TRBV30
J: TRBJ1-1
D: .
DNA: TGTGCCTGGAACATAGCCGATCCAAACACTGAAGCTTTCTTT
CDR3: CAWNIADPNTEAFF

size: .
V: TRBV5-1
J: TRBJ1-6
D: TRBD1
DNA: TGCGCCAGCAGCTTGATAAGTATACAGGGGAATTCACCCCTCCACTTT
CDR3: CASSLISIQGNSPLHF

size: few
V: TRBV7-3
J: TRBJ2-7
D: .
DNA: TGTGCCAGCAGCGACGGGCTAGGGTACGAGCAGTACTTC
CDR3: CASSDGLGYEQYF

size: .
V: TRBV6-1
J: TRBJ2-7
D: TRBD1
DNA: TGTGCCAGCCTAGCCGGGACAGGGGGTCACGAGCAGTACTTC
CDR3: CASLAGTGGHEQYF

size: .
V: TRBV4-1
J: TRBJ1-2
D: .
DNA: TGCGCCAGCAGCCAAGATCGGCAGAGACCTAACTATGGCTACACCTTC
CDR3: CASSQDRQRPNYGYTF

size: .
V: TRBV6-1
J: TRBJ1-3
D: .
DNA: TGTGCCAGCAGTGAAGGGGACGGAGGAAACACCATATATTTT
CDR3: CASSEGDGGNTIYF

size: .
V: TRBV6-1
J: TRBJ2-3
D: TRBD2
DNA: TGTGCCAGCAGTGCTAGCGGGGGAAGCGATACGCAGTATTTT
CDR3: CASSASGGSDTQYF

size: once
V: TRBV6-1
J: TRBJ1-1
D: .
DNA: TGTGCCAGCAGTGAACTCACTCCCACTGAAGCTTTCTTT
CDR3: CASSELTPTEAFF

size: few
V: TRBV10-1
J: TRBJ2-1
D: TRBD2
DNA: TGCGCCAGCAGTGAGGAGCGGGGGACCTCCTACAATGAGCAGTTCTTC
CDR3: CASSEERGTSYNEQFF

size: .
V: TRBV2
J: TRBJ1-1
D: .
DNA: TGTGCCAGCAGTGAATTTACGGGTCAGAACACTGAAGCTTTCTTT
CDR3: CASSEFTGQNTEAFF

size: .
V: TRBV29-1
J: TRBJ1-2
D: TRBD1
DNA: TGCAGCGCGCGGGACAGCTTTGTGCTTGGTGGCTACACCTTC
CDR3: CSARDSFVLGGYTF

size: .
V: TRBV5-8
J: TRBJ2-3
D: .
DNA: TGTGCCAGCAGCCCAGGACTGGCCCGCGGAGATACGCAGTATTTT
CDR3: CASSPGLARGDTQYF

size: .
V: TRBV9
J: TRBJ2-1
D: .
DNA: TGTGCCAGCAGCGTTAGCGGAGCCTCACACCCTCGGGGGAATGAGCAGTTCTTC
CDR3: CASSVSGASHPRGNEQFF

size: .
V: TRBV7-6
J: TRBJ2-7
D: .
DNA: TGTGCCAGCAGCTTAGGGGGGTCTTGGGAGCAGTACTTC
CDR3: CASSLGGSWEQYF

size: .
V: TRBV19
J: TRBJ1-4
D: TRBD1
DNA: TGTGCCAGTACGGACCCTCGACAGGGCTTGGAAGAAAAACTGTTTTTT
CDR3: CASTDPRQGLEEKLFF

size: .
V: TRBV6-5
J: TRBJ2-7
D: .
DNA: TGTGCCAGCAGTTTCTCGGGGGCTACCTACGAGCAGTACTTC
CDR3: CASSFSGATYEQYF

size: .
V: TRBV7-9
J: TRBJ2-1
D: .
DNA: TGTGCCAGCAGCCCAAGGGACAAGACCTACAATGAGCAGTTCTTC
CDR3: CASSPRDKTYNEQFF

size: .
V: TRBV6-5
J: TRBJ2-7
D: .
DNA: TGTGCCAGCAGTTACTCCGTGGGCCCCTACGAGCAGTACTTC
CDR3: CASSYSVGPYEQYF

size: .
V: TRBV15
J: TRBJ2-3
D: TRBD1
DNA: TGTGCCACCAGGTGGGGACAGGGGGAGACAGATACGCAGTATTTT
CDR3: CATRWGQGETDTQYF

size: .
V: TRBV4-1
J: TRBJ1-2
D: .
DNA: TGCGCCAGCAGCCAAGTGGACGGAAACTATGGCTACACCTTC
CDR3: CASSQVDGNYGYTF

size: .
V: TRBV19
J: TRBJ2-1
D: .
DNA: TGTGCCAGTAGTAAAGGGGGGTCGAATGAGCAGTTCTTC
CDR3: CASSKGGSNEQFF

size: .
V: TRBV2
J: TRBJ1-1
D: .
DNA: TGTGCCAGCAGCTCTTTCCGGGACGGCCACCCTTACGCTGAAGCTTTCTTT
CDR3: CASSSFRDGHPYAEAFF

size: .
V: TRBV6-1
J: TRBJ1-6
D: TRBD1
DNA: TGTGCCAGCAGTGGAGGACAGGGGGATAATTCACCCCTCCACTTT
CDR3: CASSGGQGDNSPLHF

size: .
V: TRBV9
J: TRBJ1-5
D: TRBD1
DNA: TGTGCCAGCAGCGTAGGGACAGGACTGAGCAATCAGCCCCAGCATTTT
CDR3: CASSVGTGLSNQPQHF

size: .
V: TRBV5-6
J: TRBJ1-2
D: .
DNA: TGTGCCAGCAGCTCGTACCCAACCGGGAATCTCTATGGCTACACCTTC
CDR3: CASSSYPTGNLYGYTF

size: .
V: TRBV5-1
J: TRBJ2-3
D: TRBD2
DNA: TGCGCCAGCAGCTTGTCAAGGCGGGGGGGAGATACGCAGTATTTT
CDR3: CASSLSRRGGDTQYF

size: once
V: TRBV29-1
J: TRBJ1-2
D: .
DNA: TGCAGCGTTGGCAACCCCGGGGGTGGCTACACCTTC
CDR3: CSVGNPGGGYTF

size: once
V: TRBV27
J: TRBJ2-1
D: .
DNA: TGTGCCAGCAGTTTAAGACTCCTCTATGAGCAGTTCTTC
CDR3: CASSLRLLYEQFF

size: .
V: TRBV19
J: TRBJ1-5
D: TRBD1
DNA: TGTGCCAGTAGACAGGGGGAAGGCAATCAGCCCCAGCATTTT
CDR3: CASRQGEGNQPQHF

size: .
V: TRBV19
J: TRBJ2-2
D: .
DNA: TGTGCCAGTAGTCTCCGAGGCGGGGAGCTGTTTTTT
CDR3: CASSLRGGELFF

size: .
V: TRBV7-6
J: TRBJ1-6
D: TRBD1
DNA: TGTGCCAGCAGCTTGGGTCCGGGACAGGGGAGGCCCTATAATTCACCCCTCCACTTT
CDR3: CASSLGPGQGRPYNSPLHF

size: .
V: TRBV10-3
J: TRBJ2-2
D: .
DNA: TGTGCCATCAGTGAGGGCGGGGAGCTGTTTTTT
CDR3: CAISEGGELFF